The 6 T cell receptor beta chains reported below all come from one sample, sequenced in a study of shared clonotypes between healthy human individuals. CD45RO-negative, CCR7-positively selected cells formed the naive CD8 fraction, excluding terminally differentiated effector memory CD45RA+ cells. Method: immunoSEQ multiplex PCR; TCRdb's copy keeps in-frame clones and lacks some. The repertoire consists of around 2,100,000 clones, with less than 95% occurring once and the leading ten covering roughly 1.2%. What was sequenced was naive CD8+ T cells sorted from blood. These receptors originate from a man aged 18-30 years in good health.

The chain is built from TRBV6-5 and TRBJ1-1; D is unresolved. Between the trimmed V and J ends, which lost 7 bases and 0 bases, there was a span of 15 bases. This CDR3 is 15 amino acids long. The germline V gene encodes CDR1 MNHEY and CDR2 SVGAGI. The CDR3 bases are TGTGCCAGCATCAAAAGCGCGGGAATGAACACTGAAGCTTTCTTT. The encoded protein is CASIKSAGMNTEAFF.

This sequence joins TRBV9 and TRBJ2-3; possible D gene TRBD2, 5 bases. The V end lost 0 bases, the J end lost 5 bases, and 13 bases lay between the germline ends. Germline CDR1 is SGDLS and CDR2 is YYNGEE. The CDR3 contains 15 residues. The CDR3 region has the DNA TGTGCCAGCAGCGTAGCCGGGGTTTCGGGAGATACGCAGTATTTT. It translates to CASSVAGVSGDTQYF.

The gene calls are TRBV6-1 and TRBJ1-4; tentative D call: TRBD1 (6 bases). V was shortened by 1 base and J by 6 bases, with 12 bases between the two germline ends. The CDR3 extends over 15 amino acids. CDR1 and CDR2 (germline): MNHNS, SASEGT. The CDR3 spells CASSEEGGRDEKLFF. CDR3 DNA: TGTGCCAGCAGTGAAGAAGGGGGAAGGGATGAAAAACTGTTTTTT.

The V gene is TRBV1, the J gene TRBJ1-6. TRBV1 is annotated as a pseudogene. This CDR3 comprises 14 residues. The DNA for the CDR3 is TGCACCAGCAGTCCGCCGGGGGGTAATTCACCCCTCCACTTT. Translation gives CTSSPPGGNSPLHF.

The chain uses TRBV4-1 and TRBJ2-5; perhaps TRBD2 as D (5 bases). Looked up from germline, CDR1 is MGHRA and CDR2 is YSYEKL. Deletions cut 5 bases from V and 1 base from J, with 14 bases between. The CDR3 has 15 residues. The CDR3 is CASSTFNGGQETQYF. In DNA form, the CDR3 reads TGCGCCAGCAGCACCTTCAACGGAGGCCAAGAGACCCAGTACTTC.

The chain uses TRBV30 and TRBJ1-1; D is unresolved. The CDR3 contains 12 residues. CDR1 is GTSNPN, CDR2 SVGIG, per germline (reference sequence). Trimming took 5 bases from V and 1 from J, leaving 8 bases between them. Written as DNA, the CDR3 is TGTGCCTGGGCCAGGACGAACACTGAAGCTTTCTTT. Translating gives CAWARTNTEAFF.